The subject of this entry is one T cell receptor (beta chain). Profiling relied on immunoSEQ multiplex PCR, and the TCRdb table lists in-frame clones only, not all of them. The repertoire holds roughly 190,000 clones, roughly 90% seen once, with 11% in the top ten. It was during active infection that Seattle patients were enrolled and then longitudinally followed. This sample is part of a study of blood T cell repertoires in COVID-19. The sequence came from a woman aged 55-70 years with COVID-19, enrolled during active disease. The sample taken for sequencing was peripheral blood.

The CDR3 is CASSPVRGPATEAFF. For the CDR3, the DNA is TGTGCCAGCTCACCGGTAAGGGGGCCGGCCACTGAAGCTTTCTTT. The V and J genes are TRBV18 and TRBJ1-1, with TRBD1 identical over 7 bases. CDR1 is KGHSH and CDR2 is LQKENI in the germline V gene. V lost 3 bases to trimming and J lost 4 bases; unmatched junction nucleotides: 8. The CDR3 consists of 15 residues.